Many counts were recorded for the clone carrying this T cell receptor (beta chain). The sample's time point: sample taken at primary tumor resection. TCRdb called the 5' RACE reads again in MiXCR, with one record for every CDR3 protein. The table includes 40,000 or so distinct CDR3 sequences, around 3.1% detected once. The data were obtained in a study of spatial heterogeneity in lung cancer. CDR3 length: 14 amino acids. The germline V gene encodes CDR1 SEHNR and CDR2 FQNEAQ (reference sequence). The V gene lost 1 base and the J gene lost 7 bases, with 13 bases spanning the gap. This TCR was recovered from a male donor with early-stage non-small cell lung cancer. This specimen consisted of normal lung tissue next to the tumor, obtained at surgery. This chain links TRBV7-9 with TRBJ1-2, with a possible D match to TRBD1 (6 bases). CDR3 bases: TGTGCCAGCAGCTTAGGGGGGCAGGCTGGTGGCTACACCTTC. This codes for CASSLGGQAGGYTF.